These 32 T cell receptor beta chains originate from one sample sequenced in a study of T cell responses to AZD1222 COVID-19 vaccine. The protocol was immunoSEQ multiplex PCR, while the TCRdb copy is restricted to in-frame clones and leaves out a portion. The table shows 95,000 to 150,000 clones, with 75% to 90% occurring only once. Sequenced material: peripheral blood, taken on day 0 of AZD1222 vaccination. Receptors originate from an adult in good health.

This sequence joins TRBV5-6 and TRBJ1-2; the D is unclear. Germline-derived CDR1 and CDR2 are SGHDT and YYEEEE. The CDR3 is 14 residues long. Trimming shortened V by 5 bases and J by 1 base, and 12 bases separated the two germline ends. The DNA for the CDR3 is TGTGCCAGCAGACTCCGGGGTCTTAACTATGGCTACACCTTC. Translation gives CASRLRGLNYGYTF.

The chain couples TRBV11-2 to TRBJ2-7; tentatively, D is TRBD1 (6 bases). CDR1 and CDR2 (germline): SGHAT, FQNNGV. Trimming removed 4 bases from V and 6 bases from J, with 10 bases in between. This CDR3 is built from 12 residues. CDR3 residues: CASSSLGGEQYF. CDR3 in DNA: TGTGCCAGCAGCTCCCTAGGGGGCGAGCAGTACTTC.

This clone was detected once. The chain employs TRBV28 and TRBJ2-1; TRBD2 agrees at 10 bases. The CDR3 has 16 residues. V trimming: 6 bases; J trimming: 0 bases; junction bases outside the gene matches: 5. Germline lookup yields CDR1 MDHEN and CDR2 SYDVKM. In nucleotides, the CDR3 is TGTGCCAGCAGCTCCGTAGCGGGAGGCTCCTACAATGAGCAGTTCTTC. It specifies CASSSVAGGSYNEQFF.

The J gene is TRBJ2-3, the V gene TRBV4-3; TRBD1 agrees at 8 bases. CDR3 size: 15 residues. Germline CDR1 LGHNA, CDR2 YSLEER. The V and J ends lost 1 base and 3 bases, in that order; junction bases with no gene match: 3. DNA of the CDR3: TGCGCCAGCAGCCAAGCGGGACAGGTGACAGATACGCAGTATTTT. Protein product: CASSQAGQVTDTQYF.

The sample holds a few counts of this clone. This rearrangement joins TRBV30 to TRBJ2-6; 12 bases are shared with TRBD1. Germline CDR1 reads GTSNPN; CDR2 reads SVGIG (reference sequence). J was trimmed by 4 bases and V by 7 bases; bases with no gene match: 11. The CDR3 has 17 amino acids. DNA for the CDR3: TGTGCCTCCCACCGGGACAGGGGGCGGGCAGGGGCCAACGTCCTGACTTTC. As protein: CASHRDRGRAGANVLTF. The variable domain in full, completed from reference TRBV30 and TRBJ2-6, reads SQTIHQWPATLVQPVGSPLSLECTVEGTSNPNLYWYRQAAGRGLQLLFYSVGIGQISSEVPQNLSASRPQDRQFILSSKKLLLSDSGFYLCASHRDRGRAGANVLTFGAGSRLTVL.

The rearrangement links TRBV7-9 to TRBJ1-3; D uncertain. The CDR3 runs 14 residues. CDR1 and CDR2 (germline): SEHNR, FQNEAQ (reference sequence). Trimming took off 2 bases at V and 2 bases at J, with 7 bases between the two ends. The CDR3 coding sequence is TGTGCCAGCAGCTTATCTCTTACTGGAAACACCATATATTTT. This codes for CASSLSLTGNTIYF.

The J gene is TRBJ1-5, the V gene TRBV7-2; a possible D gene is TRBD1 (5 bases). Trimming took off 0 bases at V and 0 bases at J, with 6 bases between the two ends. Germline CDR1 is SGHTA and CDR2 is FQGNSA. The CDR3 consists of 15 residues. CDR3 amino acids: CASSLAGVSNQPQHF. In DNA form, the CDR3 reads TGTGCCAGCAGCTTAGCAGGGGTTAGCAATCAGCCCCAGCATTTT.

The V gene is TRBV5-4, the J gene TRBJ1-4; a possible D gene is TRBD1 (6 bases). Germline V gene sequence: CDR1 SGHNT, CDR2 YYREEE (reference sequence). Between the trimmed V and J ends, which lost 0 bases and 6 bases, there was a span of 12 bases. This CDR3 has 15 residues. The CDR3 region has the DNA TGTGCCAGCAGCTTGGGGGGGGGCGTAGATGAAAAACTGTTTTTT. Its protein product is CASSLGGGVDEKLFF.

The chain has TRBV10-3 and TRBJ1-6; a weak D match, TRBD1 (5 bases). Germline loops: CDR1 ENHRY, CDR2 SYGVKD. This CDR3 is 14 amino acids long. V shed 10 bases and J shed 0 bases, with 10 bases lying between them. The CDR3 DNA reads TGTGCCACCGGGGGATACTCCTATAATTCACCCCTCCACTTT. As protein: CATGGYSYNSPLHF.

The genes are TRBV6-1 and TRBJ1-4; TRBD1 agrees at 9 bases. V gave up 3 bases and J gave up 6 bases; unmatched junction bases: 2. CDR1 MNHNS and CDR2 SASEGT come from the germline V gene. CDR3 length equals 14 residues. The CDR3 nucleotides read TGTGCCAGCAGTGACGGGACAGGGTATGAAAAACTGTTTTTT. Protein product: CASSDGTGYEKLFF.

This clone was observed once. J is TRBJ1-6 and V is TRBV9; D unresolved. CDR3 length: 13 residues. Trimming took off 0 bases at V and 12 bases at J, with 10 bases between the two ends. The germline V gene has CDR1 SGDLS and CDR2 YYNGEE. CDR3 residues: CASSVAVGEPLHF. In DNA form, the CDR3 reads TGTGCCAGCAGCGTAGCTGTCGGGGAACCCCTCCACTTT.

The CDR3 nucleotides are TGTGCCAGCAGCTGGACCGGGACAGGGGGCTTCCCCGGTGGCTACACCTTC. Its protein product is CASSWTGTGGFPGGYTF. V is TRBV7-2 and J is TRBJ1-2, with TRBD1 matching over 12 bases. Germline CDR1 and CDR2: SGHTA and FQGNSA. The CDR3 extends over 17 amino acids. The V segment lost 4 bases and the J segment 7 bases; nucleotides outside the gene matches: 13.

The chain combines TRBV6-5 with TRBJ1-5; no clear D. The germline V gene has CDR1 MNHEY and CDR2 SVGAGI. The CDR3 sequence is 13 residues long. V lost 2 bases and J 2 bases, leaving 4 bases between the germline ends. In DNA, the CDR3 is TGTGCCAGCAGTTACCAGGGCAATCAGCCCCAGCATTTT. It is translated as CASSYQGNQPQHF.

The rearrangement links TRBV2 to TRBJ2-1; weak D call: TRBD2 (5 bases). The CDR3 runs 15 residues. V was clipped by 8 bases and J by 6 bases, with 20 bases between them. The V gene's germline CDR1 is SNHLY and CDR2 FYNNEI. Here the CDR3 reads CASPRGPPTFNEQFF. The CDR3 DNA reads as TGTGCCAGCCCCCGAGGGCCCCCTACATTCAATGAGCAGTTCTTC.

The chain joins TRBV19 to TRBJ1-2, with a weak D call TRBD1 (5 bases). V lost 4 bases and J lost 7, with 7 bases in between. The CDR3 sequence is 11 residues long. The germline V gene has CDR1 LNHDA and CDR2 SQIVND (reference sequence). In DNA, the CDR3 is TGTGCCAGTAGTACAGGGCCTGGCTACACCTTC. It yields the protein CASSTGPGYTF.

The chain employs TRBV27 and TRBJ2-2; a weak D match, TRBD1 (6 bases). The CDR3 has 18 residues. V lost 6 bases and J lost 6, with 26 bases in between. CDR1 MNHEY and CDR2 SMNVEV come from the germline V gene (reference sequence). The CDR3 loop is CASSHIPAGAGRAGELFF. The CDR3 DNA follows: TGTGCCAGCAGCCATATTCCCGCAGGGGCAGGGCGGGCCGGGGAGCTGTTTTTT.

V usage is TRBV13 and J usage is TRBJ2-7; D may be TRBD1 (6 bases). Germline CDR1 is PRHDT and CDR2 is FYEKMQ (reference sequence). Trimming stripped 1 base from V and 7 bases from J, with 8 bases between. This CDR3 has 12 amino acids. CDR3 loop: CASSLVGGEQYF. The CDR3 bases are TGTGCCAGCAGCTTAGTAGGGGGAGAGCAGTACTTC.

The chain joins TRBV5-1 to TRBJ1-1; the match to TRBD1 covers 7 bases. The germline CDR1 and CDR2 sequences are SGHRS and YFSETQ. The CDR3 has 17 amino acids. Trimming took 0 bases from V and 1 from J; bases not matched to a gene: 9. In nucleotides, the CDR3 is TGCGCCAGCAGCTTGGGCGAAAGGGGGCCGGGGAACACTGAAGCTTTCTTT. Translating it yields CASSLGERGPGNTEAFF.

This clone was detected once. The CDR3 spells CASSVHSLTGGDQITF. CDR3 in DNA: TGTGCCAGCAGCGTACACTCCTTGACAGGGGGCGACCAGATCACCTTC. The rearrangement uses TRBV9 and TRBJ1-2; 10 positions match TRBD1. The germline CDR1 and CDR2 sequences are SGDLS and YYNGEE. V lost 1 base and J lost 13; bases outside the gene matches: 16. The CDR3 loop spans 16 amino acids.

This chain uses TRBV24-1 with TRBJ2-1; no firm D call. This CDR3 spans 14 amino acids. Per the germline V gene, CDR1 is KGHDR and CDR2 is SFDVKD. V lost 3 bases and J 10 bases, leaving 15 bases between the germline ends. CDR3 amino acids: CATSDVTGGEEQFF. CDR3 DNA: TGTGCCACCAGTGATGTCACCGGTGGAGAAGAGCAGTTCTTC.

This rearrangement joins TRBV6-2 or TRBV6-3 to TRBJ1-1; D is perhaps TRBD1 (6 bases). V lost 6 bases and J 1 base, leaving 12 bases between the germline ends. This CDR3 has 14 residues. Germline lookup yields CDR1 MNHEY and CDR2 SVGEGT. CDR3 amino acids: CASSKTGENTEAFF. As DNA, the CDR3 is TGTGCCAGCAGCAAGACAGGTGAGAACACTGAAGCTTTCTTT.

The chain has TRBV20-1 and TRBJ2-3; TRBD1 aligns across 7 bases. The germline V gene encodes CDR1 DFQATT and CDR2 SNEGSKA (reference sequence). J gave up 2 bases and V 3 bases, and 8 bases lay outside the gene matches. This CDR3 region has 15 residues. The CDR3 region is CSASPPGQFTDTQYF. In nucleotides, the CDR3 is TGCAGTGCTAGTCCCCCGGGACAGTTCACAGATACGCAGTATTTT.

The chain has TRBV4-3 and TRBJ2-7; 7 bases map to TRBD1. This CDR3 region has 14 residues. From germline, CDR1 is LGHNA and CDR2 YSLEER. V lost 1 base and J lost 6; bases outside the gene matches: 6. The CDR3 coding sequence is TGCGCCAGCAGCCAAGGCCTGAGGACAGGCGAGCAGTACTTC. Protein sequence: CASSQGLRTGEQYF.

The V call is TRBV27, the J call TRBJ2-1; 11 bases are shared with TRBD2. The V gene's germline CDR1 is MNHEY and CDR2 SMNVEV (reference sequence). This CDR3 is 19 amino acids long. V shed 2 bases, J shed 3 bases, and the junction held 12 bases outside the gene matches. Written as DNA, the CDR3 is TGTGCCAGCAGTTTAGGTCTAGCGGGGGGAAACCTAAACTACAATGAGCAGTTCTTC. Amino acid sequence: CASSLGLAGGNLNYNEQFF.

The rearrangement links TRBV2 to TRBJ1-5, with 8 nucleotides matching TRBD1. Unmatched junction bases numbered 7, after V lost 6 bases and J lost 0 bases. This CDR3 has 16 residues. Germline CDR1 is SNHLY and CDR2 is FYNNEI. CDR3 nucleotide sequence: TGTGCCAGCAGCCCTCGGGGGACAGGTAGCAATCAGCCCCAGCATTTT. It encodes CASSPRGTGSNQPQHF.

At least ten counts were recorded for this clone. V gene TRBV6-5 combines with J gene TRBJ2-2; 7 bases fit TRBD1. CDR3 length: 15 amino acids. V lost 4 bases and J lost 1; bases outside the gene matches: 3. The germline V gene has CDR1 MNHEY and CDR2 SVGAGI. The CDR3 DNA reads TGTGCCAGCAGTTTCGACAGGGTGAACACCGGGGAGCTGTTTTTT. Residues: CASSFDRVNTGELFF.

This rearrangement joins TRBV4-1 to TRBJ1-3; D ambiguous. The CDR3 runs 15 residues. V was cut by 3 bases and J by 9 bases, with 18 bases left in between. Per the germline V gene, CDR1 is MGHRA and CDR2 is YSYEKL. CDR3 DNA: TGCGCCAGCAGCCAGGAATCAGCGGCGGCTGGCACCATATATTTT. The encoded protein is CASSQESAAAGTIYF.

This sequence joins TRBV20-1 and TRBJ1-1; 11 bases are a match to TRBD1. Germline assignment: CDR1 DFQATT and CDR2 SNEGSKA (reference sequence). This CDR3 comprises 15 residues. V lost 3 bases and J lost 2; bases outside the gene matches: 5. CDR3 coding DNA: TGCAGTGCTAGTGGGGACAGGGGGGGCAACACTGAAGCTTTCTTT. This gives the protein CSASGDRGGNTEAFF.

The chain carries TRBV7-9 and TRBJ1-4; D is ambiguous. The CDR3 has 15 amino acids. Trimming stripped 0 bases from V and 8 bases from J, with 13 bases between. CDR1 and CDR2 from the germline V gene are SEHNR and FQNEAQ (reference sequence). The CDR3 DNA is TGTGCCAGCAGCTTAGCCGGGCCACCGGGCGAAAAACTGTTTTTT. Amino acids: CASSLAGPPGEKLFF.

This chain links TRBV28 with TRBJ2-1; D is undetermined. Germline assignment: CDR1 MDHEN and CDR2 SYDVKM. The length of the CDR3 is 13 residues. V lost 1 base to trimming and J lost 5 bases, with 6 bases between them. The CDR3 DNA is TGTGCCAGCAGTTTATCCCGGGACAATGAGCAGTTCTTC. Its protein is CASSLSRDNEQFF.

The DNA of the CDR3 is TGTGCCACCAGCAGAGATGGGGCGGGCGACACAAATTCACCCCTCCACTTT. Translating gives CATSRDGAGDTNSPLHF. The chain joins TRBV15 to TRBJ1-6; a weak D match, TRBD1 (5 bases). The CDR3 consists of 17 residues. V lost 0 bases to trimming and J lost 7 bases, with 16 bases between them. Germline values: CDR1 LNHNV, CDR2 YYDKDF (reference sequence).

As regards this clone: Additional DNA sequences in this sample encode the identical CDR3. The chain carries TRBV5-1 and TRBJ1-1; TRBD1 might be the D (5 bases). The germline V and J ends were trimmed by 0 bases and 3 bases, with 6 bases remaining between them. Germline V lookup: CDR1 SGHRS, CDR2 YFSETQ. CDR3 length: 13 residues. CDR3 residues: CASSLVGDTEAFF. For the CDR3, the DNA is TGCGCCAGCAGCTTGGTAGGGGACACTGAAGCTTTCTTT.